Listed here are 13 T cell receptor beta chains from one sample, sequenced in a study of T-cell memory formation after mild COVID-19. TCRdb reprocessed the 5' RACE reads with MiXCR, giving one entry per CDR3 protein. The table includes hundreds of thousands of distinct CDR3 sequences, over 20% detected once. The sample comprised PBMCs or a T cell subset sorted from them (not recorded which). These receptors all come from an adult woman who had mild COVID-19 (a few samples of this study predate the infection). Cell type and time point are not known.

J is TRBJ1-2 and V is TRBV12-3 or TRBV12-4; D might be TRBD1 (5 bases). Trimming removed 3 bases at V and 5 bases at J, with 13 bases between. The CDR3 is made up of 14 amino acids. CDR3: CASSFRRATYGYTF. The CDR3 DNA is TGTGCCAGCAGTTTCCGCAGGGCCACGTATGGCTACACCTTC.

This clonotype came up a few times. The chain is built from TRBV4-3 and TRBJ2-1, with D maybe TRBD2 (6 bases). Germline CDR1 and CDR2: LGHNA and YSLEER. Trimming shortened V by 4 bases and J by 4 bases, and 8 bases separated the two germline ends. The CDR3 spans 13 residues. The CDR3 DNA reads TGCGCCAGCAGCCCGGGGGATTACAATGAGCAGTTCTTC. Its protein product is CASSPGDYNEQFF.

The chain recombines TRBV30 with TRBJ2-1; TRBD2 is a possible D gene (6 bases). The V gene lost 0 bases and the J gene lost 10 bases, with 16 bases spanning the gap. This CDR3 spans 14 amino acids. Germline CDR1 GTSNPN, CDR2 SVGIG (reference sequence). Written as DNA, the CDR3 is TGTGCCTGGAGTGTTGGGCCGATGGCGGGGGAGCAGTTCTTC. Translated: CAWSVGPMAGEQFF.

This clonotype occurred a few times. The CDR3 protein is CASSPRAGAVNTEAFF. CDR3 DNA: TGTGCCAGCAGCCCCAGGGCAGGGGCCGTGAACACTGAAGCTTTCTTT. This chain uses TRBV12-3 or TRBV12-4 with TRBJ1-1; TRBD1 might be the D (6 bases). V lost 6 bases and J 0 bases, leaving 17 bases between the germline ends. CDR3 length equals 16 residues.

This clonotype occurred a few times. V and J are TRBV24-1 and TRBJ2-1; the match to TRBD2 covers 13 bases. The CDR3 sequence is 16 residues long. CDR1 and CDR2 from the germline V gene are KGHDR and SFDVKD. Germline trimming cut 4 bases from V and 7 bases from J; bases unmatched to any gene: 6. The CDR3 spells CATSELAGGPGNEQFF. CDR3 coding DNA: TGTGCCACCAGTGAACTAGCGGGAGGGCCTGGGAATGAGCAGTTCTTC.

This clonotype has more than one count but fewer than ten. The chain recombines TRBV15 with TRBJ2-5; 8 bases fit TRBD1. CDR1 LNHNV and CDR2 YYDKDF come from the germline V gene (reference sequence). The CDR3 covers 14 residues. Trimming took 1 base from V and 4 from J; bases not matched to a gene: 2. CDR3 nucleotide sequence: TGTGCCACCAGCAGAGGTCAGGGGGCAGAGACCCAGTACTTC. The encoded protein is CATSRGQGAETQYF.

The sample holds a few counts of this clonotype. This chain links TRBV19 with TRBJ2-7; D is unresolved. V was clipped by 1 base and J by 6 bases, with 4 bases between them. CDR3 size: 11 residues. The V gene's germline CDR1 is LNHDA and CDR2 SQIVND (reference sequence). In DNA, the CDR3 is TGTGCCAGTAGTATAGGGACCGAGCAGTACTTC. Its translation is CASSIGTEQYF.

The chain carries TRBV6-5 and TRBJ2-7; 7 bases map to TRBD1. This CDR3 comprises 17 residues. V was clipped by 0 bases and J by 5 bases; unmatched bases: 13. From germline, CDR1 is MNHEY and CDR2 SVGAGI. CDR3 residues: CASSYSERTDRVDEQYF. The CDR3, as DNA: TGTGCCAGCAGTTACTCGGAACGGACCGACAGGGTGGACGAGCAGTACTTC.

The chain joins TRBV6-2 or TRBV6-3 to TRBJ2-1; TRBD2 aligns across 13 bases. Germline loops: CDR1 MNHEY, CDR2 SVGEGT. J gave up 10 bases and V 0 bases, and 9 bases lay outside the gene matches. This CDR3 has 17 residues. The CDR3 sequence is CASSYSSWTSGSREQFF. CDR3 coding DNA: TGTGCCAGCAGTTACTCATCATGGACTAGCGGGAGTCGGGAGCAGTTCTTC.

In this sample, this clonotype turned up a few times. This chain links TRBV24-1 with TRBJ2-2; 10 bases match TRBD1. The germline CDR1 and CDR2 sequences are KGHDR and SFDVKD. The V gene end was trimmed by 4 bases and the J gene end by 5 bases; junction bases not matched to a gene: 6. The CDR3 length is 16 residues. The CDR3 DNA sequence: TGTGCCACCAGTGACTCGGACAGGGGGGGGACCGGGGAGCTGTTTTTT. Protein product: CATSDSDRGGTGELFF.

This clonotype turned up a few times. The gene calls are TRBV7-2 and TRBJ2-1; D is uncertain. CDR3 size: 13 residues. The germline V and J ends were trimmed by 1 base and 10 bases, with 11 bases remaining between them. Germline V gene sequence: CDR1 SGHTA, CDR2 FQGNSA. The CDR3 reads CASSLDKLVEQFF. As DNA, the CDR3 is TGTGCCAGCAGCTTAGACAAATTAGTCGAGCAGTTCTTC.

This clonotype was seen a handful of times. This chain connects TRBV9 to TRBJ1-4, with 7 positions matching TRBD1. Germline trimming cut 0 bases from V and 6 bases from J; bases unmatched to any gene: 8. CDR1 is SGDLS, CDR2 YYNGEE, per germline. The CDR3 covers 16 residues. In DNA, the CDR3 is TGTGCCAGCAGCGTAGGAAGACAGGGAATGTATGAAAAACTGTTTTTT. Translated, it gives CASSVGRQGMYEKLFF.

This clonotype has more than one count but fewer than ten. The chain employs TRBV20-1 and TRBJ2-3; the D gene is possibly TRBD1 (6 bases). Between the trimmed V and J ends, which lost 6 bases and 3 bases, there was a span of 7 bases. The CDR3 has 11 residues. CDR1 is DFQATT, CDR2 SNEGSKA, per germline (reference sequence). This CDR3 is CSAGQTDTQYF. The CDR3 DNA follows: TGCAGTGCCGGACAGACAGATACGCAGTATTTT.